This T cell receptor (beta chain) comes out of a study of CD8 T cells in ankylosing spondylitis. Study-wide findings and caveats: Several highly homologous variants made up a TCR beta motif that seemed to typify ankylosing spondylitis blood. Previous work reported some of these motif variants in the synovial fluid and blood of reactive arthritis. Matched synovial fluid from ankylosing spondylitis patients was reported to be enriched for disease-linked clones.

TCRdb independently ran MiXCR on the 5' RACE reads; one entry per CDR3 protein. The table shows about 500,000 distinct CDR3 sequences, with roughly 13% occurring only once. This clonotype appeared a few times. As yet, its antigen is unknown. CDR3 length: 15 residues. Per the germline V gene, CDR1 is MNHEY and CDR2 is SMNVEV (reference sequence). V shed 7 bases and J 6 bases; nucleotides not matched to a gene: 8. This sequence originates from a male donor with ankylosing spondylitis. The specimen was blood, either unsorted or a sorted T cell fraction (not recorded which). The chain combines TRBV27 with TRBJ1-6; the match to TRBD1 covers 8 bases. CDR3 region: CASTSDRGFNSPLHF. The CDR3 bases are TGTGCCAGCACCAGCGACAGGGGCTTTAATTCACCCCTCCACTTT.